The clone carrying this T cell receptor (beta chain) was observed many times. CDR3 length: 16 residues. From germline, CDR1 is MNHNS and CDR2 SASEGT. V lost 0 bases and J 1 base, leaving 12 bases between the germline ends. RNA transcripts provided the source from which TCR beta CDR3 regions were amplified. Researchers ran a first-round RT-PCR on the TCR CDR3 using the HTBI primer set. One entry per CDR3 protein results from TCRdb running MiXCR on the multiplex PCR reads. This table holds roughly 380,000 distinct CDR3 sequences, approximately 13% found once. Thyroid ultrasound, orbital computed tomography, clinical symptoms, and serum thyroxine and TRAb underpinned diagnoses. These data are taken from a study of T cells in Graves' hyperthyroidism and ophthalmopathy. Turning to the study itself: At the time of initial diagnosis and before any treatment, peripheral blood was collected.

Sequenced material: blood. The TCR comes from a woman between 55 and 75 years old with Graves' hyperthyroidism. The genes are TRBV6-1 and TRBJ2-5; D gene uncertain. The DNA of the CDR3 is TGTGCCAGCAGTGAAGCATTACTGGCGATCCAAGAGACCCAGTACTTC. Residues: CASSEALLAIQETQYF.